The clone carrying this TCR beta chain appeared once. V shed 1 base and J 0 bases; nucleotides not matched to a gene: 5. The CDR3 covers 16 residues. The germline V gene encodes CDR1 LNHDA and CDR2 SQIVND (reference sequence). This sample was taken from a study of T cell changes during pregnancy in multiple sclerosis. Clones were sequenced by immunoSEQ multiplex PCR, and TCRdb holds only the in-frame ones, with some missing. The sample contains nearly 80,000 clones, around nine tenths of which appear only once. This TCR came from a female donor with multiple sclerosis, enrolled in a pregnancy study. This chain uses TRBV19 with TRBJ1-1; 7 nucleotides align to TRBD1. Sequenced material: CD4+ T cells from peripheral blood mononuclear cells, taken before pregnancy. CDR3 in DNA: TGTGCCAGTAGTATAGGGACAGGTGATATGAACACTGAAGCTTTCTTT. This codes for CASSIGTGDMNTEAFF.